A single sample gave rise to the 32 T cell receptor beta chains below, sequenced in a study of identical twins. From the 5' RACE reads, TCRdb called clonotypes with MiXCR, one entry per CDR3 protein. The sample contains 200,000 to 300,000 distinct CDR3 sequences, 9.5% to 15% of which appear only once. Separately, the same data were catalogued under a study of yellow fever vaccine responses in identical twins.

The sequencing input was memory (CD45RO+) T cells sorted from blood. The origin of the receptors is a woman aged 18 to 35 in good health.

CDR3 nucleotide sequence: TGTGCCAGCAGTTCTCAGGACAGGGGGCGAAGAGAGACCCAGTACTTC. Amino acid sequence: CASSSQDRGRRETQYF. The chain recombines TRBV6-5 with TRBJ2-5, with 11 bases fitting TRBD1. Germline trimming cut 4 bases from V and 4 bases from J; bases unmatched to any gene: 8. Germline loops: CDR1 MNHEY, CDR2 SVGAGI. The CDR3 covers 16 residues.

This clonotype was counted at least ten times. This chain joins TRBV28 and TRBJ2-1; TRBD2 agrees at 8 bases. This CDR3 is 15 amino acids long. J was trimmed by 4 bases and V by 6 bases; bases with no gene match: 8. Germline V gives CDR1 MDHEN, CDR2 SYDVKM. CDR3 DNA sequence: TGTGCCAGCAGGGTTAGCGGGATAGGGTACAATGAGCAGTTCTTC. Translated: CASRVSGIGYNEQFF.

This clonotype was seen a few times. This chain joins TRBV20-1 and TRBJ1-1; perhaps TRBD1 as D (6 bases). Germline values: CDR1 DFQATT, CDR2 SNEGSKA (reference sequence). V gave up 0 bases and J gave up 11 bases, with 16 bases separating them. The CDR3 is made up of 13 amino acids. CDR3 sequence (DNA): TGCAGTGCTAGAGATTGGGGGGGCGCCCCGGCTTTCTTT. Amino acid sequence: CSARDWGGAPAFF.

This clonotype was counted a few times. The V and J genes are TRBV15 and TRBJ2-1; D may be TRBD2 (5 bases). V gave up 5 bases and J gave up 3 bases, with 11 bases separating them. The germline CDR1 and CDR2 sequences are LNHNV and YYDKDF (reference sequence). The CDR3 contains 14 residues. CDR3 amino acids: CATSGFRDYNEQFF. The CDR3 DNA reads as TGTGCCACCAGCGGTTTCCGGGACTACAATGAGCAGTTCTTC. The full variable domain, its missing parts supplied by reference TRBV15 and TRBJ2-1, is DAMVIQNPRYQVTQFGKPVTLSCSQTLNHNVMYWYQQKSSQAPKLLFHYYDKDFNNEADTPDNFQSRRPNTSFCFLDIRSPGLGDTAMYLCATSGFRDYNEQFFGPGTRLTVL.

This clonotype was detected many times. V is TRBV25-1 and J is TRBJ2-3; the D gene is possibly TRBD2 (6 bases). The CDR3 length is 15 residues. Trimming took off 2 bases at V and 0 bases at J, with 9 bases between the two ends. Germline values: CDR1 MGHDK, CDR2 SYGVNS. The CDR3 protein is CASSEAGTSTDTQYF. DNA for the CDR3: TGTGCCAGCAGTGAAGCCGGGACTAGCACAGATACGCAGTATTTT.

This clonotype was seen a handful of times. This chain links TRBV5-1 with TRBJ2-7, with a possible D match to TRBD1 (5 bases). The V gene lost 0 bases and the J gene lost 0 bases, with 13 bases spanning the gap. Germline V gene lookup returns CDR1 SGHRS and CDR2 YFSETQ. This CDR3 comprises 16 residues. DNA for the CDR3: TGCGCCAGCAGCTTGGGTAAGGGCACAGGCTCCTACGAGCAGTACTTC. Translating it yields CASSLGKGTGSYEQYF.

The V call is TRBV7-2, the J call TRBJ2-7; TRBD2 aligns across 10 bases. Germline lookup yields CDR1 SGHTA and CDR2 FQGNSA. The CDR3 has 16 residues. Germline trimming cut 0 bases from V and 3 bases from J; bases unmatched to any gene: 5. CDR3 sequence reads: CASSLAASSGSYEQYF. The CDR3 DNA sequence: TGTGCCAGCAGCTTAGCGGCGTCTAGCGGGAGCTACGAGCAGTACTTC.

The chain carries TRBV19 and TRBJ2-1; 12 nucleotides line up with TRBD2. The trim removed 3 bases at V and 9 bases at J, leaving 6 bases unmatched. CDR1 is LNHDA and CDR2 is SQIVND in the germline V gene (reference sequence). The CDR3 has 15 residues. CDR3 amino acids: CASSMGLAGRGEQFF. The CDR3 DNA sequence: TGTGCCAGTAGTATGGGACTAGCGGGTAGGGGTGAGCAGTTCTTC.

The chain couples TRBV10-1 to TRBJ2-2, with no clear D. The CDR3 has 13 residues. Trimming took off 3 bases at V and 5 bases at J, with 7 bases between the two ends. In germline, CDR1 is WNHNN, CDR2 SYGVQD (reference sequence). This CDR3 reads CASSDRGTGELFF. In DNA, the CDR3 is TGCGCCAGCAGTGACAGAGGAACCGGGGAGCTGTTTTTT.

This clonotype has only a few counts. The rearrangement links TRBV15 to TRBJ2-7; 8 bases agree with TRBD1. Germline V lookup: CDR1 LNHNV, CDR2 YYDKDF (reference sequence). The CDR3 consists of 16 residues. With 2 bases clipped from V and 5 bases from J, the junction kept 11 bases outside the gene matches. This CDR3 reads CATSRSSGTGENEQYF. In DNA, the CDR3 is TGTGCCACCAGCAGAAGTTCCGGGACAGGTGAAAACGAGCAGTACTTC.

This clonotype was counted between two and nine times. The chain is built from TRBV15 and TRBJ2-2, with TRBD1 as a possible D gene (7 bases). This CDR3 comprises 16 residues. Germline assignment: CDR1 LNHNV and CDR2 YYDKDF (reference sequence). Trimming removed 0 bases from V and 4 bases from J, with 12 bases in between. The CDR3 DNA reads TGTGCCACCAGCAGAGAAGGAGGGGGCATCACCGGGGAGCTGTTTTTT. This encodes CATSREGGGITGELFF.

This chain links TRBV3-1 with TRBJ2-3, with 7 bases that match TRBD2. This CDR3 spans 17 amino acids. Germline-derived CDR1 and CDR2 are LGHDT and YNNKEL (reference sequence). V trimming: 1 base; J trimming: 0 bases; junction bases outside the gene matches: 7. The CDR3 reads CASSQASGGLSTDTQYF. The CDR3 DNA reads TGTGCCAGCAGCCAAGCATCGGGGGGTTTGAGCACAGATACGCAGTATTTT.

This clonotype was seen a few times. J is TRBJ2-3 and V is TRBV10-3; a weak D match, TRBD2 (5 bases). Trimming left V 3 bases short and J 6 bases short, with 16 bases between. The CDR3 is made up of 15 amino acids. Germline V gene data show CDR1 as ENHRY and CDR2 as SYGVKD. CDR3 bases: TGTGCCATCAGTGATCCTTTGGAGGAGGTGGATACGCAGTATTTT. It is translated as CAISDPLEEVDTQYF.

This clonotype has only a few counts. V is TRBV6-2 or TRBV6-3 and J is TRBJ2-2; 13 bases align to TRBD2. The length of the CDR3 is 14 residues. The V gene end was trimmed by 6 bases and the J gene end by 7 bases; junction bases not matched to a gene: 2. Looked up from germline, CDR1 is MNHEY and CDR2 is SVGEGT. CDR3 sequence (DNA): TGTGCCAGCAGCGGACTAGCGGGAGTCGGGGAGCTGTTTTTT. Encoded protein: CASSGLAGVGELFF.

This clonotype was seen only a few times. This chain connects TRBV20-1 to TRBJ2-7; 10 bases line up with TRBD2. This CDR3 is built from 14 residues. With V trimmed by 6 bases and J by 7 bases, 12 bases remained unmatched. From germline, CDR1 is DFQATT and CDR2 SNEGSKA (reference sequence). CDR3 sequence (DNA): TGCAGTGCAAAAGGTCTAGCGGGAGATCGTGAGCAGTACTTC. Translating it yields CSAKGLAGDREQYF.

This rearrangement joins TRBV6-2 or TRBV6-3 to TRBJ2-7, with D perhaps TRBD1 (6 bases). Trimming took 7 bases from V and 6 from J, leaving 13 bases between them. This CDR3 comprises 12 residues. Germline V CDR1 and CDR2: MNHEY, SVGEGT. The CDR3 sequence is CASISGQFEQYF. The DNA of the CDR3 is TGTGCCAGCATCTCCGGACAGTTCGAGCAGTACTTC.

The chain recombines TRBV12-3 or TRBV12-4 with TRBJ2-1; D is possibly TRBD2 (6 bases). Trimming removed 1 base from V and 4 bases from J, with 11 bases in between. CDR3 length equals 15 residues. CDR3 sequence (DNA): TGTGCCAGCAGTTTAGGTAGCGGTCCGTACAATGAGCAGTTCTTC. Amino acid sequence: CASSLGSGPYNEQFF.

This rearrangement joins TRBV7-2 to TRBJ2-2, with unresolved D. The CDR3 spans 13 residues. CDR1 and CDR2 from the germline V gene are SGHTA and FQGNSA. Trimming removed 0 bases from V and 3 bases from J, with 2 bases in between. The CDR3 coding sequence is TGTGCCAGCAGCTTAGCGTACACCGGGGAGCTGTTTTTT. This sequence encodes CASSLAYTGELFF.

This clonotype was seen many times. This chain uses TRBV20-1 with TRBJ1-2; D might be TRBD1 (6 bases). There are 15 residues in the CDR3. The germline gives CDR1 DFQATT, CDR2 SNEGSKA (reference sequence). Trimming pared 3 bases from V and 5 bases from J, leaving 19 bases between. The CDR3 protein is CSARLFQGWAYGYTF. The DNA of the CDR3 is TGCAGTGCTAGGCTTTTTCAGGGGTGGGCTTATGGCTACACCTTC.

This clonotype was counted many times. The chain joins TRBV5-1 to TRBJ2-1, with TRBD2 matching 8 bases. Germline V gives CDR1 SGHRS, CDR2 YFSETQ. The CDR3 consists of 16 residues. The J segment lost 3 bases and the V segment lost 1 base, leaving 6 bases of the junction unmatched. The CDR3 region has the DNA TGCGCCAGCAGCTTGCCCAGCGGGGGCTTCTACAATGAGCAGTTCTTC. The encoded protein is CASSLPSGGFYNEQFF. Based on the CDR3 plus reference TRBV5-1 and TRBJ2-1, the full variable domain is KAGVTQTPRYLIKTRGQQVTLSCSPISGHRSVSWYQQTPGQGLQFLFEYFSETQRNKGNFPGRFSGRQFSNSRSEMNVSTLELGDSALYLCASSLPSGGFYNEQFFGPGTRLTVL.

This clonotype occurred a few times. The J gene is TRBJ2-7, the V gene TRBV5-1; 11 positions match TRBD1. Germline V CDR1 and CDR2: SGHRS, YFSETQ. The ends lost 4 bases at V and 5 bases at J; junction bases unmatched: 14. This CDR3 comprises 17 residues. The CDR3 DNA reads TGCGCCAGCAGCAACGAGCTTCGCGGGACAGGGGGTGACGAGCAGTACTTC. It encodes CASSNELRGTGGDEQYF.

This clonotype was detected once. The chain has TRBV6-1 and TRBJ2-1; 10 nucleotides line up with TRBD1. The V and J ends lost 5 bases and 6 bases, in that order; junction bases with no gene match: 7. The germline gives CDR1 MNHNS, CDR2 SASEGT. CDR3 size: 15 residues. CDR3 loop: CASSPRGTGANEQFF. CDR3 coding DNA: TGTGCCAGCAGTCCCCGTGGGACAGGGGCCAATGAGCAGTTCTTC.

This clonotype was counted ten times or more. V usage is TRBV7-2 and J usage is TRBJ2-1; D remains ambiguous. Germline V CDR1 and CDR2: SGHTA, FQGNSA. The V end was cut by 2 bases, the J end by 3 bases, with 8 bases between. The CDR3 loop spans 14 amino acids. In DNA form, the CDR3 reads TGTGCCAGCAGCTTACTCCCCAGCTACAATGAGCAGTTCTTC. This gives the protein CASSLLPSYNEQFF.

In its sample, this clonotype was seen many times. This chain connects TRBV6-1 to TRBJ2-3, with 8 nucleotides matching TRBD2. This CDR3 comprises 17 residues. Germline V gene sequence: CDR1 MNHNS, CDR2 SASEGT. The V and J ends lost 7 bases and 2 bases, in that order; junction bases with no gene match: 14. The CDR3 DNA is TGTGCCAGCAAACCAAAACCGGGAGGGATGTTCACAGATACGCAGTATTTT. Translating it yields CASKPKPGGMFTDTQYF.

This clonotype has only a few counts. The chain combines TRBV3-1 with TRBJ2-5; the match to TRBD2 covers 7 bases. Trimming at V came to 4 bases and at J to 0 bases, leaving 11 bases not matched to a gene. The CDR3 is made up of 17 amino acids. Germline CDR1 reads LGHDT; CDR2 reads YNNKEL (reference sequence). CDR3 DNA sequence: TGTGCCAGCAGCCCCCCCGGGCGGGAGTTCTACCAAGAGACCCAGTACTTC. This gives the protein CASSPPGREFYQETQYF.

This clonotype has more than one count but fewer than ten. The CDR3 DNA reads as TGTGCCAGCAGCCAAGGTCAGCCTACTCGAGAAAAACTGTTTTTT. Translated, it gives CASSQGQPTREKLFF. The chain recombines TRBV3-1 with TRBJ1-4; D gene unclear. Trimming left V 1 base short and J 8 bases short, with 14 bases between. Germline values: CDR1 LGHDT, CDR2 YNNKEL (reference sequence). The CDR3 extends over 15 amino acids.

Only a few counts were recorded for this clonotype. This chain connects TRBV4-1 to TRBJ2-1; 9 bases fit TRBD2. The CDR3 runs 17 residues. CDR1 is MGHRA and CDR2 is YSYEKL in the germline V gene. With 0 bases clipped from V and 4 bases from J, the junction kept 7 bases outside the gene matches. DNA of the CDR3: TGCGCCAGCAGCCAAGATTCGTCTAGCGGGGCATACAATGAGCAGTTCTTC. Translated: CASSQDSSSGAYNEQFF.

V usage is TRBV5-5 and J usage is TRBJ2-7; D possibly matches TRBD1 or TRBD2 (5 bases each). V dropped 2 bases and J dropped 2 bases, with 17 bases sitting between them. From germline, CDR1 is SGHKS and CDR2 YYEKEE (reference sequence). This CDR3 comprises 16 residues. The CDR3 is CASSFGTPLDPYEQYF. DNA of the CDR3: TGTGCCAGCAGCTTTGGGACCCCCCTTGACCCCTACGAGCAGTACTTC.

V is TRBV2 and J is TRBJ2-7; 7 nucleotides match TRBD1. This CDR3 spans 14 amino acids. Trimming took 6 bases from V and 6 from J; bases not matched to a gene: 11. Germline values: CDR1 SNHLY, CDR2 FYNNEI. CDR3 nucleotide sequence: TGTGCCAGCAGCCGGGGACAGTCCTCTCCCGAGCAGTACTTC. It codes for CASSRGQSSPEQYF. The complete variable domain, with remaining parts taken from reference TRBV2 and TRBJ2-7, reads EPEVTQTPSHQVTQMGQEVILRCVPISNHLYFYWYRQILGQKVEFLVSFYNNEISEKSEIFDDQFSVERPDGSNFTLKIRSTKLEDSAMYFCASSRGQSSPEQYFGPGTRLTVT.

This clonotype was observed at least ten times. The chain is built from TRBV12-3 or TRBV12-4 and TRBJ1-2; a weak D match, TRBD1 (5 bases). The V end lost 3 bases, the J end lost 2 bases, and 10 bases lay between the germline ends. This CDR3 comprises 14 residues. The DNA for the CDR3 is TGTGCCAGCAGTTTGACAGCACAAAACTATGGCTACACCTTC. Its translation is CASSLTAQNYGYTF.

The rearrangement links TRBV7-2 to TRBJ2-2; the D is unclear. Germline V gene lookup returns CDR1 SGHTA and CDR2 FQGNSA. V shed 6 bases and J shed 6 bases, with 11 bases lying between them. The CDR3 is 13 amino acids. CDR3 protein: CASSIIQAGELFF. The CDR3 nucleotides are TGTGCCAGCAGTATAATTCAGGCCGGGGAGCTGTTTTTT. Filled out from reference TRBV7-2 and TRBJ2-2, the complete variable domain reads GAGVSQSPSNKVTEKGKDVELRCDPISGHTALYWYRQSLGQGLEFLIYFQGNSAPDKSGLPSDRFSAERTGGSVSTLTIQRTQQEDSAVYLCASSIIQAGELFFGEGSRLTVL.

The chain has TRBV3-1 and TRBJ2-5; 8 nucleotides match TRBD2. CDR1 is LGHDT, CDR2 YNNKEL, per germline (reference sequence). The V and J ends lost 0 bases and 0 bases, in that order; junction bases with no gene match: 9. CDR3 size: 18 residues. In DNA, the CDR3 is TGTGCCAGCAGCCAAGATACTGCTCGCGGGGGGTACCAAGAGACCCAGTACTTC. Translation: CASSQDTARGGYQETQYF.